Given below is one T cell receptor beta chain in context. Its target is not known. Germline V gene sequence: CDR1 LNHDA, CDR2 SQIVND (reference sequence). Trimming took off 3 bases at V and 5 bases at J, with 7 bases between the two ends. The CDR3 is made up of 12 amino acids. The data belong to a study of cytomegalovirus exposure and HLA in healthy donors. Study-wide results and limits: Most TCR sequences were rare, but some public TCRs occurred in many donors.

Method: immunoSEQ multiplex PCR; TCRdb's copy keeps in-frame clones and lacks some. The sample lists 55,000 to 75,000 clones; 90% to 96% were seen once. This TCR derives from a young woman in good health and CMV-seronegative. The J gene is TRBJ2-5, the V gene TRBV19, with D maybe TRBD2 (6 bases). The specimen sequenced was PBMCs. CDR3 region: CASSIAGETQYF. In nucleotides, the CDR3 is TGTGCCAGTAGTATTGCGGGGGAGACCCAGTACTTC.